Listed below are T cell receptor beta chains from one sample, sequenced in a study of blood T cell repertoires in COVID-19. Sequenced by immunoSEQ multiplex PCR; TCRdb stores in-frame clones only, minus some. The sample has about 130,000 clones, about 79% seen once. Material for sequencing was peripheral blood. All receptors come from a woman aged 80 or over with acute or convalescent COVID-19. Each CDR3 is given with its conserved first and last residue. A D gene is named only where the DNA matches it firmly. Expanded clones are given a class, and other clones once, few, many or no size at all.

J | size | D | V | CDR3 | DNA
TRBJ1-3 | - | - | TRBV3-1/TRBV3-2 | CASSPDRISGNTIYF | TGTGCCAGCAGCCCCGACAGAATAAGCGGAAACACCATATATTTT
TRBJ2-1 | - | TRBD1 | TRBV7-8 | CASSLAQDRGLNEQFF | TGTGCCAGCAGCTTAGCGCAGGACAGGGGGCTCAATGAGCAGTTCTTC
TRBJ1-2 | - | - | TRBV6-1 | CASSAELGGRDGYTF | TGTGCCAGCAGTGCCGAGCTCGGGGGGCGGGATGGCTACACCTTC
TRBJ1-1 | - | - | TRBV5-1 | CASRTGENTEAFF | TGCGCCAGCAGGACCGGAGAGAACACTGAAGCTTTCTTT
TRBJ1-2 | - | - | TRBV2 | CASSDSPYGYTF | TGTGCCAGCAGTGACAGTCCGTATGGCTACACCTTC
TRBJ1-4 | - | TRBD1 | TRBV6-5 | CASSYSGGQSNEKLFF | TGTGCCAGCAGTTACTCGGGGGGACAGTCTAATGAAAAACTGTTTTTT
TRBJ2-7 | - | - | TRBV27 | CASSLSQGEVGYEQYF | TGTGCCAGCAGTTTATCCCAGGGGGAGGTAGGGTACGAGCAGTACTTC
TRBJ2-3 | - | - | TRBV4-1 | CASSQDRTGEDTDTQYF | TGCGCCAGCAGCCAAGATAGAACGGGGGAAGACACAGATACGCAGTATTTT
TRBJ1-4 | - | - | TRBV7-9 | CASSGGRGTNEKLFF | TGTGCCAGCAGCGGAGGCAGGGGAACTAATGAAAAACTGTTTTTT
TRBJ2-7 | - | TRBD2 | TRBV2 | CASAGLADEQYF | TGTGCCAGCGCCGGACTAGCGGACGAGCAGTACTTC
TRBJ1-3 | - | - | TRBV7-2 | CASSRSSPSSGNTIYF | TGTGCCAGCAGCCGCTCCTCTCCTAGCTCTGGAAACACCATATATTTT
TRBJ1-1 | - | - | TRBV7-3 | CASSLRAQNTEAFF | TGTGCCAGCAGCTTAAGGGCCCAGAACACTGAAGCTTTCTTT
TRBJ1-6 | - | - | TRBV19 | CASHPGPYNSPLHF | TGTGCCAGCCACCCGGGTCCCTATAATTCACCCCTCCACTTT
TRBJ1-6 | - | - | TRBV7-2 | CASSLGGLRGSPLHF | TGTGCCAGCAGCTTAGGCGGCCTTCGGGGTTCACCCCTCCACTTT
TRBJ2-3 | - | TRBD1 | TRBV5-1 | CASSVGQGIDTQYF | TGCGCCAGCAGCGTGGGACAGGGTATAGATACGCAGTATTTT
TRBJ2-7 | - | - | TRBV30 | CAWSNRVDSYEQYF | TGTGCCTGGAGTAACAGGGTGGACTCCTACGAGCAGTACTTC
TRBJ2-3 | - | TRBD2 | TRBV7-3 | CASSSSLAGSTDTQYF | TGTGCCAGCAGCTCCTCTCTAGCGGGGAGCACAGATACGCAGTATTTT
TRBJ1-1 | - | - | TRBV27 | CASSPTDTWNTEAFF | TGTGCCAGCAGTCCAACGGACACCTGGAACACTGAAGCTTTCTTT
TRBJ2-2 | once | TRBD2 | TRBV7-9 | CASSLRGGTGELFF | TGTGCCAGCAGCTTGCGGGGGGGAACCGGGGAGCTGTTTTTT
TRBJ1-5 | - | TRBD1 | TRBV27 | CASSLYAGGNSSNQPQHF | TGTGCCAGCAGTTTATATGCAGGGGGCAACTCTAGCAATCAGCCCCAGCATTTT
TRBJ1-6 | few | - | TRBV3-1/TRBV3-2 | CASRLQGDSPLHF | TGTGCCAGCAGGCTACAGGGAGATTCACCCCTCCACTTT
TRBJ1-1 | once | TRBD1 | TRBV27 | CASRGGQGVTEAFF | TGTGCCAGCAGAGGGGGACAGGGTGTTACTGAAGCTTTCTTT
TRBJ2-1 | - | TRBD2 | TRBV19 | CASSLRGYGGNEQFF | TGTGCCAGTAGCCTGCGGGGGTACGGGGGCAATGAGCAGTTCTTC
TRBJ1-5 | - | - | TRBV19 | CASSRDRNQPQHF | TGTGCCAGTAGTCGGGATCGCAATCAGCCCCAGCATTTT
TRBJ1-3 | - | - | TRBV4-1 | CASSQAAGSTGNTIYF | TGCGCCAGCAGCCAAGCGGCAGGCTCCACTGGAAACACCATATATTTT
TRBJ2-3 | - | TRBD1 | TRBV3-1/TRBV3-2 | CASSQGGTATSTDTQYF | TGTGCCAGCAGCCAAGGTGGGACAGCAACTAGCACAGATACGCAGTATTTT
TRBJ1-1 | - | - | TRBV7-9 | CASSLQGGDTEAFF | TGTGCCAGCAGCTTACAGGGCGGGGACACTGAAGCTTTCTTT
TRBJ2-3 | - | TRBD1 | TRBV6-2/TRBV6-3 | CASSRAGQDADTQYF | TGTGCCAGCAGCCGAGCTGGACAGGACGCAGATACGCAGTATTTT
TRBJ2-3 | - | - | TRBV30 | CAWGEWGRGASDTQYF | TGTGCCTGGGGAGAATGGGGCAGGGGCGCCTCAGATACGCAGTATTTT
TRBJ1-5 | - | - | TRBV30 | CAWSVSLNQPQHF | TGTGCCTGGAGTGTTAGTCTCAATCAGCCCCAGCATTTT
TRBJ2-5 | - | - | TRBV3-1/TRBV3-2 | CASSQGMRGPPETQETQYF | TGTGCCAGCAGCCAAGGAATGCGGGGACCTCCGGAGACACAAGAGACCCAGTACTTC
TRBJ1-2 | - | TRBD1 | TRBV29-1 | CSAGQGPDYGYTF | TGCAGCGCCGGACAGGGCCCCGACTATGGCTACACCTTC
TRBJ1-1 | - | - | TRBV6-5 | CASTKDSMNTEAFF | TGTGCCAGCACCAAAGACAGCATGAACACTGAAGCTTTCTTT
TRBJ1-2 | - | - | TRBV30 | CAWSKGKYGYTF | TGTGCCTGGAGCAAGGGGAAATATGGCTACACCTTC
TRBJ1-4 | - | - | TRBV25-1 | CASRGTVNEKLFF | TGTGCCAGCCGGGGTACAGTTAATGAAAAACTGTTTTTT
TRBJ1-4 | - | - | TRBV7-9 | CASRGDRYEKLFF | TGTGCCAGCAGAGGGGATCGATATGAAAAACTGTTTTTT
TRBJ2-1 | - | TRBD1 | TRBV12-5 | CASGLGLTGPSWHEQFF | TGTGCTAGTGGTTTGGGACTGACAGGGCCTTCCTGGCATGAGCAGTTCTTC
TRBJ1-6 | once | - | TRBV6-5 | CASRNKAFGDSPLHF | TGTGCCAGCAGGAACAAGGCATTCGGGGATTCACCCCTCCACTTT
TRBJ2-2 | - | - | TRBV3-1/TRBV3-2 | CASSPDRRNTGELFF | TGTGCCAGCAGCCCTGACAGGAGAAACACCGGGGAGCTGTTTTTT
TRBJ1-2 | - | TRBD1 | TRBV27 | CASSDRGRGYTF | TGTGCCAGCAGCGACAGGGGGAGGGGCTACACCTTC
TRBJ1-2 | - | - | TRBV3-1/TRBV3-2 | CASSQDWGSQIYGYTF | TGTGCCAGCAGCCAAGATTGGGGCAGCCAAATCTATGGCTACACCTTC
TRBJ1-2 | - | TRBD1 | TRBV6-5 | CASSIPGTGYGYTF | TGTGCCAGCAGCATACCTGGGACAGGATATGGCTACACCTTC
TRBJ1-2 | - | - | TRBV27 | CATSGGNYGYTF | TGTGCCACCTCTGGGGGCAACTATGGCTACACCTTC
TRBJ1-3 | - | - | TRBV7-9 | CASSFSNSGNTIYF | TGTGCCAGCAGCTTTTCAAATTCTGGAAACACCATATATTTT
TRBJ1-1 | - | - | TRBV20-1 | CSASELALTTEAFF | TGCAGTGCTAGTGAATTAGCCCTCACCACTGAAGCTTTCTTT
TRBJ1-4 | - | - | TRBV7-7 | CASSLEGQGHMKNCFF | -
TRBJ1-5 | - | - | TRBV4-2 | CASSQALRDQPQHF | TGTGCCAGCAGCCAAGCCCTGAGAGATCAGCCCCAGCATTTT
TRBJ2-1 | - | TRBD1 | TRBV11-3 | CASSPRLGQGGNEQFF | TGTGCCAGCAGCCCGCGACTCGGACAGGGAGGTAATGAGCAGTTCTTC
TRBJ2-5 | - | - | TRBV3-1/TRBV3-2 | CASSQKTVQETQYF | TGTGCCAGCAGCCAAAAAACGGTTCAAGAGACCCAGTACTTC
TRBJ2-5 | - | TRBD1 | TRBV5-6 | CASSWRTGGETQYF | TGTGCCAGCAGCTGGCGGACAGGAGGAGAGACCCAGTACTTC
TRBJ2-2 | - | TRBD1 | TRBV11-3 | CASSSQTGRNTGELFF | TGTGCCAGCAGCTCACAGACAGGGCGGAACACCGGGGAGCTGTTTTTT
TRBJ1-1 | - | - | TRBV19 | CASSIDEGRTEAFF | TGTGCCAGTAGTATAGATGAGGGCCGGACTGAAGCTTTCTTT
TRBJ1-2 | - | - | TRBV7-8 | CASSLARGKGYTF | TGTGCCAGCAGCTTAGCGCGGGGGAAGGGCTACACCTTC
TRBJ2-7 | medium-sized | TRBD2 | TRBV4-1 | CASSQKLERGGGNEQYF | TGCGCCAGCAGCCAGAAACTGGAGCGGGGGGGCGGTAACGAGCAGTACTTC
TRBJ1-1 | - | TRBD1 | TRBV3-1/TRBV3-2 | CASRKQGRTEAFF | TGTGCCAGCAGAAAACAGGGGAGGACTGAAGCTTTCTTT